The 26 T cell receptor beta chains reported below all come from one sample, sequenced in a study of T cells after yellow fever vaccination. Each CDR3 protein is one row after TCRdb ran MiXCR on the 5' RACE reads. Among approximately 510,000 distinct CDR3 sequences listed, around a fifth were seen once. Sequencing was performed on PBMCs, taken roughly 23 days after the first yellow fever vaccination. The receptors were gathered from a man between 18 and 35 years old who received the YFV17D yellow fever vaccine.

This clonotype was counted many times. The genes are TRBV4-1 and TRBJ2-2; 7 nucleotides align to TRBD1. Per the germline V gene, CDR1 is MGHRA and CDR2 is YSYEKL. CDR3 size: 14 residues. V was pared by 4 bases and J by 4 bases, with 3 bases of the junction left unmatched. CDR3 protein: CASSPRTGTGELFF. The DNA for the CDR3 is TGCGCCAGCAGCCCCCGGACAGGCACCGGGGAGCTGTTTTTT.

In this sample, this clonotype turned up a few times. V and J are TRBV5-1 and TRBJ2-1, with D perhaps matching TRBD2 (7 bases). Germline V gene data show CDR1 as SGHRS and CDR2 as YFSETQ. This CDR3 is 14 amino acids long. Trimming took off 1 base at V and 8 bases at J, with 13 bases between the two ends. The CDR3 is CASSLYGGADEQFF. The CDR3, as DNA: TGCGCCAGCAGCTTGTATGGGGGGGCCGATGAGCAGTTCTTC. Using reference TRBV5-1 and TRBJ2-1 for the parts outside the CDR3, the full variable domain is KAGVTQTPRYLIKTRGQQVTLSCSPISGHRSVSWYQQTPGQGLQFLFEYFSETQRNKGNFPGRFSGRQFSNSRSEMNVSTLELGDSALYLCASSLYGGADEQFFGPGTRLTVL.

This clonotype has only a few counts. The chain has TRBV9 and TRBJ2-2; no reliable D call. The CDR3 is 14 amino acids. The V gene lost 7 bases and the J gene lost 2 bases, with 12 bases spanning the gap. Germline V gene lookup returns CDR1 SGDLS and CDR2 YYNGEE. CDR3 loop: CASQDPTNTGELFF. CDR3 coding DNA: TGTGCCAGCCAAGACCCAACTAACACCGGGGAGCTGTTTTTT.

The table lists this clonotype with a few counts. The V gene is TRBV4-1, the J gene TRBJ1-5, with 8 bases that match TRBD1. The V segment lost 0 bases and the J segment 4 bases; nucleotides outside the gene matches: 5. The CDR3 length is 16 residues. Germline CDR1 is MGHRA and CDR2 is YSYEKL. In DNA form, the CDR3 reads TGCGCCAGCAGCCAAGAAGGACAGGGACCGAATCAGCCCCAGCATTTT. Its translation: CASSQEGQGPNQPQHF.

This clonotype was observed a handful of times. The chain uses TRBV20-1 and TRBJ2-5; 7 nucleotides match TRBD2. The CDR3 has 14 amino acids. The germline gives CDR1 DFQATT, CDR2 SNEGSKA (reference sequence). The ends lost 3 bases at V and 1 base at J; junction bases unmatched: 5. CDR3 in amino acids: CSASGLVTQETQYF. The CDR3 DNA is TGCAGTGCTAGCGGACTAGTTACCCAAGAGACCCAGTACTTC.

A remark on this clonotype: A much larger clonotype is one base distant, so this may be a read error. The V gene is TRBV11-3, the J gene TRBJ2-1, with D unclear. CDR3 length: 17 amino acids. The germline CDR1 and CDR2 sequences are SGHNT and YENEEA. The CDR3 DNA reads TGTACCAGCAGCGTAGAGCTTGGGATCAGCTCCTACAATGAGCAGTTCTTC. Amino acid sequence: CTSSVELGISSYNEQFF. Combining the CDR3 with reference TRBV11-3 and TRBJ2-1 gives the whole variable domain EAGVVQSPRYKIIEKKQPVAFWCNPISGHNTLYWYLQNLGQGPELLIRYENEEAVDDSQLPKDRFSAERLKGVDSTLKIQPAELGDSAVYLCTSSVELGISSYNEQFFGPGTRLTVL.

The chain has TRBV3-1 and TRBJ1-1, with no clear D. CDR1 is LGHDT, CDR2 YNNKEL, per germline (reference sequence). The germline V and J ends were trimmed by 10 bases and 1 base, with 13 bases remaining between them. The CDR3 has 13 residues. The DNA of the CDR3 is TGTGCCACCCAAAGTGGAGGGAACACTGAAGCTTTCTTT. Encoded protein: CATQSGGNTEAFF.

CDR3 nucleotides: TGTGCCACCCTAGACAGGGCGGATACGCAGTATTTT. It is translated as CATLDRADTQYF. The chain carries TRBV12-3 or TRBV12-4 and TRBJ2-3, with 7 nucleotides matching TRBD1. The CDR3 runs 12 residues. V lost 10 bases and J lost 6; bases outside the gene matches: 7.

This clonotype came up a few times. The chain links TRBV7-2 to TRBJ2-5; weak D call: TRBD2 (5 bases). Germline V gene lookup returns CDR1 SGHTA and CDR2 FQGNSA. This CDR3 is built from 16 residues. V lost 1 base and J lost 2, with 14 bases in between. The CDR3 protein is CASSLEFATGQETQYF. CDR3 sequence (DNA): TGTGCCAGCAGCTTAGAATTCGCTACGGGGCAAGAGACCCAGTACTTC.

J is TRBJ2-3 and V is TRBV4-1, with unresolved D. This CDR3 spans 16 amino acids. Germline V gene sequence: CDR1 MGHRA, CDR2 YSYEKL. Trimming took 0 bases from V and 2 from J, leaving 12 bases between them. In DNA, the CDR3 is TGCGCCAGCAGCCAAGATCACACCATAACCACAGATACGCAGTATTTT. This encodes CASSQDHTITTDTQYF.

There are many counts of this clonotype. The chain couples TRBV12-3 or TRBV12-4 to TRBJ1-4; D ambiguous. The length of the CDR3 is 14 residues. V gave up 6 bases and J gave up 3 bases, with 11 bases separating them. The DNA for the CDR3 is TGTGCCAGCAGCCAAGTTCTCGCTAATGAAAAACTGTTTTTT. This sequence encodes CASSQVLANEKLFF.

The chain combines TRBV5-5 with TRBJ2-1; 8 bases line up with TRBD1. There are 16 residues in the CDR3. Germline V CDR1 and CDR2: SGHKS, YYEKEE (reference sequence). The ends lost 4 bases at V and 2 bases at J; junction bases unmatched: 8. CDR3 region: CASSKGQGVAYNEQFF. The CDR3 DNA follows: TGTGCCAGCAGCAAAGGACAGGGAGTTGCCTACAATGAGCAGTTCTTC.

The J gene is TRBJ1-1, the V gene TRBV19; 7 bases are a match to TRBD1. V shed 7 bases and J 1 base; nucleotides not matched to a gene: 6. Germline values: CDR1 LNHDA, CDR2 SQIVND (reference sequence). CDR3 length equals 14 residues. The CDR3: CASTDRTGNTEAFF. CDR3 DNA sequence: TGTGCCAGTACCGACCGGACAGGGAACACTGAAGCTTTCTTT.

This clonotype was seen more than once but under ten times. The chain is built from TRBV5-1 and TRBJ2-7; weak D call: TRBD2 (6 bases). Trimming shortened V by 4 bases and J by 4 bases, and 15 bases separated the two germline ends. This CDR3 contains 14 residues. In germline, CDR1 is SGHRS, CDR2 YFSETQ. The DNA for the CDR3 is TGCGCCAGCAGCCTCCCCACCGGGGGATACGAGCAGTACTTC. Translation: CASSLPTGGYEQYF.

A few counts support this clonotype. This chain connects TRBV29-1 to TRBJ2-5, with D possibly being TRBD2 (6 bases). The V gene lost 4 bases and the J gene lost 6 bases, with 15 bases spanning the gap. This CDR3 comprises 13 residues. Germline values: CDR1 SQVTM, CDR2 ANQGSEA. DNA of the CDR3: TGCAGCGTTGCGTCGGGAGCGCTTAAGACCCAGTACTTC. This translates into CSVASGALKTQYF. Variable domain in full (rest from reference TRBV29-1 and TRBJ2-5): SAVISQKPSRDICQRGTSLTIQCQVDSQVTMMFWYRQQPGQSLTLIATANQGSEATYESGFVIDKFPISRPNLTFSTLTVSNMSPEDSSIYLCSVASGALKTQYFGPGTRLLVL.

The chain links TRBV7-3 to TRBJ1-1; D ambiguous. V lost 6 bases and J 1 base, leaving 9 bases between the germline ends. Germline-derived CDR1 and CDR2 are SGHTA and FQGTGA. CDR3 size: 13 residues. The DNA of the CDR3 is TGTGCCAGCAGGGCAGACCGGAACACTGAAGCTTTCTTT. Translating gives CASRADRNTEAFF.

This CDR3 is CASSRGQSEKLFF. The CDR3 region has the DNA TGTGCCAGCAGCCGCGGGCAGTCTGAAAAACTGTTTTTT. The J gene is TRBJ1-4, the V gene TRBV5-5; D is unclear. Germline CDR1 reads SGHKS; CDR2 reads YYEKEE (reference sequence). Trimming stripped 4 bases from V and 7 bases from J, with 11 bases between. The CDR3 spans 13 residues.

The J gene is TRBJ2-2, the V gene TRBV7-3, with a possible D match to TRBD2 (6 bases). Deletions cut 1 base from V and 0 bases from J, with 15 bases between. There are 18 residues in the CDR3. Germline V gene lookup returns CDR1 SGHTA and CDR2 FQGTGA. The CDR3 is CASSLIPPGRANTGELFF. Written as DNA, the CDR3 is TGTGCCAGCAGCTTAATCCCGCCCGGGAGAGCGAACACCGGGGAGCTGTTTTTT.

This chain uses TRBV5-1 with TRBJ2-7; the match to TRBD1 covers 7 bases. Germline CDR1 is SGHRS and CDR2 is YFSETQ. Trimming at V came to 4 bases and at J to 5 bases, leaving 9 bases not matched to a gene. The CDR3 runs 14 residues. CDR3 coding DNA: TGCGCCAGCAGCCCTCTGGAACAGGGGCACGAGCAGTACTTC. It yields the protein CASSPLEQGHEQYF.

The gene calls are TRBV29-1 and TRBJ2-3; D gene unclear. The germline V and J ends were trimmed by 4 bases and 4 bases, with 6 bases remaining between them. The CDR3 has 11 residues. Germline lookup yields CDR1 SQVTM and CDR2 ANQGSEA. The CDR3 sequence: CSVAASDTQYF. As DNA, the CDR3 is TGCAGCGTTGCAGCGTCAGATACGCAGTATTTT.

This chain connects TRBV7-2 to TRBJ1-2; D is unresolved. Germline V gene data show CDR1 as SGHTA and CDR2 as FQGNSA. The CDR3 runs to 13 residues. V lost 5 bases to trimming and J lost 4 bases, with 11 bases between them. DNA of the CDR3: TGTGCCAGCAGCCCGAAGCGGCCCTATGGCTACACCTTC. It codes for CASSPKRPYGYTF.

The table lists this clonotype with a few counts. This chain connects TRBV25-1 to TRBJ2-7; possible D gene TRBD1, 6 bases. V dropped 5 bases and J dropped 0 bases, with 11 bases sitting between them. CDR1 is MGHDK and CDR2 is SYGVNS in the germline V gene. The CDR3 has 14 amino acids. The CDR3 sequence: CASSWTDYSYEQYF. Here the CDR3 DNA reads TGTGCCAGCAGTTGGACAGATTACTCCTACGAGCAGTACTTC.

A single count supports this clonotype. This chain uses TRBV7-9 with TRBJ1-4; no firm D call. The V end lost 2 bases, the J end lost 3 bases, and 16 bases lay between the germline ends. CDR3 length: 17 residues. Per germline, CDR1 SEHNR and CDR2 FQNEAQ (reference sequence). CDR3 nucleotides: TGTGCCAGCAGCTTAAGTCGGGTTAGGAATCCTAATGAAAAACTGTTTTTT. Translating gives CASSLSRVRNPNEKLFF.

This clonotype was seen a handful of times. The gene calls are TRBV10-2 and TRBJ2-2; D ambiguous. The germline V gene encodes CDR1 WSHSY and CDR2 SAAADI. The CDR3 contains 11 residues. Between the trimmed V and J ends, which lost 7 bases and 5 bases, there was a span of 5 bases. The CDR3 DNA sequence: TGCGCCAGCATGGGGACCGGGGAGCTGTTTTTT. Translated: CASMGTGELFF.

This clonotype was seen many times. DNA for the CDR3: TGTGCCAGCAGCTTGATTCTCTACGAGCAGTACGTC. Protein: CASSLILYEQYV. The chain recombines TRBV7-2 with TRBJ2-7; D not certain. Per the germline V gene, CDR1 is SGHTA and CDR2 is FQGNSA. Between the trimmed V and J ends, which lost 3 bases and 3 bases, there was a span of 6 bases. The CDR3 totals 12 residues.

Ten or more counts support this clonotype. The genes are TRBV4-1 and TRBJ2-3; 8 positions match TRBD1. Germline CDR1 is MGHRA and CDR2 is YSYEKL. J gave up 0 bases and V 4 bases, and 3 bases lay outside the gene matches. The CDR3 contains 15 residues. CDR3 sequence (DNA): TGCGCCAGCAGCCTGAGGACAGGGAGCACAGATACGCAGTATTTT. It specifies CASSLRTGSTDTQYF.